This T cell receptor beta chain originates from a study of OX40 agonist ivuxolimab in advanced cancers. Overall study: The study reported partial responses in three patients: one hepatocellular carcinoma, two cutaneous melanoma.

Sequenced by immunoSEQ multiplex PCR; TCRdb stores in-frame clones only, minus some. The data show approximately 100,000 clones, with 80% to 95% seen just once and roughly 1.5% held by the top ten. The material was CD4+ or CD8+ T cells sorted from blood, obtained in a trial of the OX40 agonist ivuxolimab. The clonotype was recovered from an adult with an advanced solid tumor such as melanoma, head and neck, liver or kidney cancer.

CDR3 protein: CASQKGLAGVSEQFF. The CDR3 coding sequence is TGTGCCAGTCAAAAAGGACTAGCGGGAGTTAGTGAGCAGTTCTTC. V usage is TRBV19 and J usage is TRBJ2-1; 13 bases align to TRBD2. V dropped 8 bases and J dropped 9; count of bases not matched to a gene: 10. This CDR3 has 15 amino acids. Germline CDR1 and CDR2: LNHDA and SQIVND (reference sequence).